Here is one T cell receptor (beta chain) with its context. TCRdb's table, derived via immunoSEQ multiplex PCR, lists solely in-frame clones and lacks some. The sample holds approximately 40,000 clones; 75% to 90% are singletons and the top ten take roughly 24%. This entry is derived from a study of PD-L1 blockade in urothelial cancer. Across the study: Intravenous atezolizumab, 1,200 mg every 3 weeks, was begun by patients in the mid-2010s. Across blood samples, T cells had a median count of approximately 140,000. The analyses of blood took place 3 weeks (second dose) and 6 weeks after treatment start.

Regarding time point: peripheral blood 6 weeks after treatment start. J was trimmed by 6 bases and V by 5 bases; bases with no gene match: 5. Germline V gene data show CDR1 as MNHNS and CDR2 as SASEGT. There are 14 residues in the CDR3. V is TRBV6-1 and J is TRBJ2-1, with 9 bases lining up with TRBD2. The sequence came from a man aged 55 to 70 with urothelial cancer. The material was PBMCs, obtained around atezolizumab (anti-PD-L1) treatment. CDR3 nucleotide sequence: TGTGCCAGCAGTTTGCGGGAGGGCCCCAATGAGCAGTTCTTC. It encodes CASSLREGPNEQFF.